The entry below describes one TCR beta chain. Its antigen is not known. The sample carries other DNA sequences with the same CDR3. This record belongs to a study of cytomegalovirus exposure and HLA in healthy donors. The germline V gene encodes CDR1 SGHRS and CDR2 YFSETQ. The CDR3 is 14 residues long. J lost 2 bases, V lost 0 bases, and 2 bases had no gene match. Findings and caveats of the study: A previous analysis found most TCR beta V segments productive roughly 87% or roughly 30% of the time. When a later analysis compared HLA-associated TCR beta chains with equally common others, the HLA-associated chains turned out to be more clonally expanded and to have lower generation probabilities.

Healthy individuals who donated bone marrow served as the donors. PCR used 60 Vbeta primers and 13 Jbeta primers. The assay was immunoSEQ multiplex PCR, and TCRdb's table has in-frame clones only and misses some. The sample has about 80,000 clones, 62% seen once; the top ten hold 4% to 4.5%. The sequenced sample consisted of PBMCs. The sequence was collected from a male donor in good health and CMV-seropositive. The rearrangement links TRBV5-1 to TRBJ2-7; 7 nucleotides match TRBD1. The CDR3 protein is CASSLGTGAYEQYF. In DNA form, the CDR3 reads TGCGCCAGCAGCTTGGGGACAGGCGCCTACGAGCAGTACTTC.